The 20 T cell receptor beta chains below were found in one sample sequenced in a study of CD8+CD57+ T cells in acquired aplastic anemia. Whoever was chosen for sequencing had shown CD8+CD57+ cell expansion by flow cytometry. CDR3 and TCR beta VDJ profiling relied on a genomic DNA template. Via MiXCR, TCRdb re-called the reads, giving one row per CDR3 protein. The table includes approximately 180,000 distinct CDR3 sequences, around half detected once. Sequences were obtained from sorted CD4+, CD8+, or CD8+CD57+ T cells (not recorded which) from PBMCs. The source is a human donor with aplastic anemia.

Points on this clonotype: A much more abundant neighbour one base away suggests this may be a read error. The gene calls are TRBV10-3 and TRBJ1-4; 8 nucleotides line up with TRBD1. This CDR3 is built from 15 residues. Germline V gene lookup returns CDR1 ENHRY and CDR2 SYGVKD. This CDR3 is CASSGGSGGTEKLFF. For the CDR3, the DNA is TGTGCCAGCAGTGGCGGGTCAGGGGGCACAGAAAAACTGTTTTTT.

This clonotype was found once. The chain employs TRBV12-3 or TRBV12-4 and TRBJ2-7; D is possibly TRBD1 or TRBD2 (5 bases each). This CDR3 has 12 amino acids. With 5 bases removed from V and 7 bases from J, the gap between germline ends came to 12 bases. The CDR3 coding sequence is TGTGCCAGCAGTGGGACGACGGGGGAGCAGTACTTC. Its translation: CASSGTTGEQYF.

This clonotype has at least ten counts. In DNA, the CDR3 is TGCAGTGCCCCCGGACAGGGCATCTACGAGCAGTACTTC. Its translation: CSAPGQGIYEQYF. V and J are TRBV20-1 and TRBJ2-7; 8 positions match TRBD1. V lost 6 bases to trimming and J lost 3 bases; unmatched junction nucleotides: 7. CDR1 is DFQATT and CDR2 is SNEGSKA in the germline V gene (reference sequence). This CDR3 comprises 13 residues.

Notes on this clonotype: Possible read error: a much larger clone is one base away. The rearrangement uses TRBV6-1 and TRBJ2-1; TRBD1 agrees at 9 bases. Trimming cost V 5 bases and J 8 bases; bases outside gene matches: 10. The CDR3 runs 15 residues. Per germline, CDR1 MNHNS and CDR2 SASEGT. The CDR3 loop is CASSHRQGVYDEQFF. CDR3 nucleotide sequence: TGTGCCAGCAGTCATCGACAGGGGGTGTACGATGAGCAGTTCTTC.

This clonotype was counted a few times. The chain combines TRBV24-1 with TRBJ2-7, with TRBD1 matching over 7 bases. Per germline, CDR1 KGHDR and CDR2 SFDVKD. The CDR3 contains 15 residues. The J segment lost 4 bases and the V segment lost 3 bases, leaving 8 bases of the junction unmatched. CDR3 nucleotides: TGTGCCACCAGTGATGGGACAGCAGAAACATACGAGCAGTACTTC. Its translation: CATSDGTAETYEQYF.

This clonotype was observed at least ten times. This chain joins TRBV2 and TRBJ2-2, with TRBD2 identical over 7 bases. The CDR3 sequence is 14 residues long. CDR1 is SNHLY and CDR2 is FYNNEI in the germline V gene. V trimming: 8 bases; J trimming: 5 bases; junction bases outside the gene matches: 8. The CDR3 sequence: CASGAGDRTGELFF. For the CDR3, the DNA is TGTGCCAGCGGGGCGGGGGATCGGACCGGGGAGCTGTTTTTT.

This clonotype was detected once. J is TRBJ2-5 and V is TRBV7-9, with D perhaps matching TRBD1 (5 bases). The CDR3 loop spans 13 amino acids. The germline gives CDR1 SEHNR, CDR2 FQNEAQ (reference sequence). The V end was cut by 6 bases, the J end by 3 bases, with 11 bases between. The CDR3 nucleotides are TGTGCCAGCAGTTACCAGACAGAAGAGACCCAGTACTTC. Its translation is CASSYQTEETQYF.

The gene calls are TRBV6-1 and TRBJ1-2, with D unclear. There are 13 residues in the CDR3. The ends were cut back, 3 bases at V and 8 bases at J, with 13 bases in the middle. Germline V gives CDR1 MNHNS, CDR2 SASEGT. The chain's CDR3 is CASSDAPQGGYTF. CDR3 DNA: TGTGCCAGCAGTGATGCGCCCCAAGGGGGCTACACCTTC.

This chain connects TRBV4-2 to TRBJ1-2; 7 bases are shared with TRBD1. This CDR3 spans 14 amino acids. V lost 4 bases and J lost 4; bases outside the gene matches: 6. The germline gives CDR1 LGHNA, CDR2 YNFKEQ. The CDR3: CASSRTGLSYGYTF. The CDR3 DNA follows: TGTGCCAGCAGCCGGACAGGACTATCCTATGGCTACACCTTC.

Many counts were recorded for this clonotype. The chain is built from TRBV12-3 or TRBV12-4 and TRBJ1-1; D gene ambiguous. The CDR3 has 13 residues. V dropped 3 bases and J dropped 6 bases, with 11 bases sitting between them. For the CDR3, the DNA is TGTGCCAGCAGTTTCACCCAGGTCGCTGAAGCTTTCTTT. It translates to CASSFTQVAEAFF.

The sample holds a few counts of this clonotype. The chain links TRBV29-1 to TRBJ2-7, with TRBD1 identical over 9 bases. Germline V gene lookup returns CDR1 SQVTM and CDR2 ANQGSEA. The V segment lost 0 bases and the J segment 4 bases; nucleotides outside the gene matches: 4. The CDR3 loop spans 14 amino acids. The CDR3 DNA reads as TGCAGCGTTGAAGATGCGGGACAGGGATACGAGCAGTACTTC. As protein: CSVEDAGQGYEQYF.

This clonotype has at least ten counts. The rearrangement links TRBV5-1 to TRBJ2-3, with 7 bases matching TRBD1. CDR1 and CDR2 (germline): SGHRS, YFSETQ. J lost 3 bases, V lost 2 bases, and 6 bases had no gene match. This CDR3 contains 15 residues. The CDR3 DNA is TGCGCCAGCAGCTTTGGGGCAGGGGGAACAGATACGCAGTATTTT. It translates to CASSFGAGGTDTQYF.

The table lists this clonotype with many counts. J is TRBJ2-7 and V is TRBV3-1, with D perhaps TRBD2 (6 bases). V lost 0 bases, J lost 12 bases, and 15 bases lay in between. The CDR3 spans 13 residues. Germline CDR1 LGHDT, CDR2 YNNKEL (reference sequence). The DNA of the CDR3 is TGTGCCAGCAGCCAAGATTGGGGAGGCGGGCGGTACTTC. It translates to CASSQDWGGGRYF.

This clonotype was recorded at least ten times. The chain carries TRBV9 and TRBJ2-3; no clear D. The length of the CDR3 is 13 residues. V was pared by 0 bases and J by 3 bases, with 5 bases between. Germline CDR1 and CDR2: SGDLS and YYNGEE. The DNA of the CDR3 is TGTGCCAGCAGCGTAGTTTGGACAGATACGCAGTATTTT. The encoded protein is CASSVVWTDTQYF. Combining the CDR3 with reference TRBV9 and TRBJ2-3 gives the whole variable domain DSGVTQTPKHLITATGQRVTLRCSPRSGDLSVYWYQQSLDQGLQFLIQYYNGEERAKGNILERFSAQQFPDLHSELNLSSLELGDSALYFCASSVVWTDTQYFGPGTRLTVL.

This clonotype was counted at least ten times. An end of the junction differs from the germline gene, which may be a read error. Here the CDR3 DNA reads TGCGCCAGCAGTTTGGACAGGGTAGAGACCCAGTACTTC. Protein: CASSLDRVETQYF. The V call is TRBV5-1, the J call TRBJ2-5, with 8 bases matching TRBD1. This CDR3 region has 13 residues. Germline V CDR1 and CDR2: SGHRS, YFSETQ.

The chain joins TRBV10-3 to TRBJ2-3, with 11 bases identical to TRBD2. This CDR3 spans 15 amino acids. Per germline, CDR1 ENHRY and CDR2 SYGVKD. Trimming took 6 bases from V and 2 from J; bases not matched to a gene: 4. CDR3: CAIRLAGAVTDTQYF. The CDR3 nucleotides are TGTGCCATCAGACTAGCGGGGGCAGTCACAGATACGCAGTATTTT.

This clonotype was seen repeatedly, ten times or more. V is TRBV9 and J is TRBJ1-1, with 7 bases matching TRBD1. V shed 0 bases and J 1 base; nucleotides not matched to a gene: 3. CDR3 length: 15 amino acids. Germline assignment: CDR1 SGDLS and CDR2 YYNGEE. Here the CDR3 DNA reads TGTGCCAGCAGCGTAGCGGGACAGCCGAACACTGAAGCTTTCTTT. The encoded protein is CASSVAGQPNTEAFF.

For this clonotype: The junction does not match germline at one end; this may be a read error. The gene calls are TRBV5-6 and TRBJ2-7; D is uncertain. The CDR3 is made up of 14 amino acids. The germline CDR1 and CDR2 sequences are SGHDT and YYEEEE. CDR3 sequence (DNA): TGTGCCAGCAGCTTGGTACGGATGACCTACGAGCAGTATTTC. Amino acids: CASSLVRMTYEQYF.

This clonotype was seen many times. This sequence joins TRBV7-6 and TRBJ2-2; D tentatively reads TRBD1 or TRBD2 (6 bases each). The CDR3 totals 16 residues. The germline V gene encodes CDR1 SGHVS and CDR2 FNYEAQ. V was cut by 8 bases and J by 0 bases, with 16 bases left in between. This chain's CDR3 is CASRRGAGTNTGELFF. CDR3 nucleotide sequence: TGTGCCAGCCGAAGGGGGGCAGGAACGAACACCGGGGAGCTGTTTTTT.

This clonotype showed up many times. The chain employs TRBV15 and TRBJ2-7, with 7 bases that match TRBD1. CDR3 length equals 14 residues. Germline CDR1 is LNHNV and CDR2 is YYDKDF (reference sequence). Trimming took 0 bases from V and 3 from J; bases not matched to a gene: 2. CDR3 nucleotides: TGTGCCACCAGCAGAGATCAGGGGGTCTACGAGCAGTACTTC. As protein: CATSRDQGVYEQYF.